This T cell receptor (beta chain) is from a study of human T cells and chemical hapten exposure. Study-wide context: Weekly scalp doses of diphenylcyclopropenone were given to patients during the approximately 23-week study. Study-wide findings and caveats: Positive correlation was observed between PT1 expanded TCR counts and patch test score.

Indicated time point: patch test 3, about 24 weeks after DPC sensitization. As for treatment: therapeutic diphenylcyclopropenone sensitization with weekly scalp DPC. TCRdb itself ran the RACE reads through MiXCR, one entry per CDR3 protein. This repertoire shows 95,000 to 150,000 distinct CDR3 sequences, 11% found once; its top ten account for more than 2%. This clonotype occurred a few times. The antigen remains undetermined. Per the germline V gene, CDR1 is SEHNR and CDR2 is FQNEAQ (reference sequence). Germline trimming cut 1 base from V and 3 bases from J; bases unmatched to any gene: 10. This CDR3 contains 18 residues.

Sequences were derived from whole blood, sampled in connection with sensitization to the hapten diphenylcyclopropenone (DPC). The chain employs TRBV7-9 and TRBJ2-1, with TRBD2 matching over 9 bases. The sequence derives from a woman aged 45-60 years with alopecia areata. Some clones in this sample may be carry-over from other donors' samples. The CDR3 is CASSLVATAGGDYNEQFF. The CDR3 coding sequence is TGTGCCAGCAGCTTAGTAGCGACAGCGGGGGGAGACTACAATGAGCAGTTCTTC.